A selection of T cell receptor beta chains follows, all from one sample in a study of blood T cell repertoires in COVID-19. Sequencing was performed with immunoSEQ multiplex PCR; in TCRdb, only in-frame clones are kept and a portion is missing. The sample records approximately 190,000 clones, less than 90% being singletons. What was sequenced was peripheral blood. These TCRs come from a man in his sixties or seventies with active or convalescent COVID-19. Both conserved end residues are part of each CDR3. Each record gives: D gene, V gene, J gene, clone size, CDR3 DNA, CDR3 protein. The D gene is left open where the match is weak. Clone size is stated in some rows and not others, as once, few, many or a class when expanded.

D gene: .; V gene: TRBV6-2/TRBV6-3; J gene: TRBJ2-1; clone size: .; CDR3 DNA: TGTGCCAGCAGTTACGTTAACTACAATGAGCAGTTCTTC; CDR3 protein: CASSYVNYNEQFF
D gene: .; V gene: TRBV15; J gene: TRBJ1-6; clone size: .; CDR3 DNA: TGTGCCACCAGCAGAGATCCGGGGGTATTGCTTTCACCCCTCCACTTT; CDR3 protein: CATSRDPGVLLSPLHF
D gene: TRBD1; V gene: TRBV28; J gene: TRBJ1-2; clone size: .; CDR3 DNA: TGTGCCAGCGCGCCACAGGGGGACTATGGCTACACCTTC; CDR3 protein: CASAPQGDYGYTF
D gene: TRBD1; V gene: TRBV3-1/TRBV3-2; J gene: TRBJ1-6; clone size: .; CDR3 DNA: TGTGCCACCACAGGGGCGGGTAATTCACCCCTCCACTTT; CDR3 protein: CATTGAGNSPLHF
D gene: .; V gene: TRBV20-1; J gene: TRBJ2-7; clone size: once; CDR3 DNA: TGCAGTGCAAGTAACCGGGACAAATCCTACGAGCAGTACTTC; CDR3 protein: CSASNRDKSYEQYF
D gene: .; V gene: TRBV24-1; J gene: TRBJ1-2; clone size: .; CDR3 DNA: TGTGCCACCAGTGATCGGGGGACTAACTATGGCTACACCTTC; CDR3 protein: CATSDRGTNYGYTF
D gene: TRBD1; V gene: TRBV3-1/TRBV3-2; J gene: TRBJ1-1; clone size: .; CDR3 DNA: TGTGCCAGCAGCCGACAGGGGTGGACTGAAGCTTTCTTT; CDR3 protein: CASSRQGWTEAFF
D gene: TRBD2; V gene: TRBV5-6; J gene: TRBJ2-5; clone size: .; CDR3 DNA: TGTGCCAGCAGCTTGGGCGGGAGGATTCCCGAGACCCAGTACTTC; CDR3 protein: CASSLGGRIPETQYF
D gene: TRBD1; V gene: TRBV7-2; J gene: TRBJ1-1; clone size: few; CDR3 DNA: TGTGCCAGCAGCCGGGGGACAGGGGCTCTTGGCACTGAAGCTTTCTTT; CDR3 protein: CASSRGTGALGTEAFF
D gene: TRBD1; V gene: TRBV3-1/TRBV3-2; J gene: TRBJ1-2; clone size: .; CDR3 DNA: TGTGCCAGCAGCCAAGGGGGTGTGGGGACAGGGTACGGCTACACCTTC; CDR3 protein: CASSQGGVGTGYGYTF
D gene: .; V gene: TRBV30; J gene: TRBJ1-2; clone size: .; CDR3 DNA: TGTGCCTGGAGTTACAGGTCCGGATATGGCTACACCTTC; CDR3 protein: CAWSYRSGYGYTF
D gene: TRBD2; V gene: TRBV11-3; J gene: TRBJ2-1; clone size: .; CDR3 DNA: TGTGCCAGCAGCCAAGCGACTAGCGGATACAATGAGCAGTTCTTC; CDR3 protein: CASSQATSGYNEQFF
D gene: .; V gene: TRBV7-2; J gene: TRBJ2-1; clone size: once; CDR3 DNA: TGTGCCAGCAGCTTAGGTCGGGAGACCAGATACAATGAGCAGTTCTTC; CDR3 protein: CASSLGRETRYNEQFF
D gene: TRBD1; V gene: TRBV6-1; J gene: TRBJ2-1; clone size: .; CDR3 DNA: TGTGCCAGCAGTGAAAGTCGGGCGGGACAGGTCCCCTACAATGAGCAGTTCTTC; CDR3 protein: CASSESRAGQVPYNEQFF
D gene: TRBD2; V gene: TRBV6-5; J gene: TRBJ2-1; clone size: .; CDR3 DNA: TGTGCCAGCAGCCGGGAGGGGGGGAGGAACAATGAGCAGTTCTTC; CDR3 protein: CASSREGGRNNEQFF
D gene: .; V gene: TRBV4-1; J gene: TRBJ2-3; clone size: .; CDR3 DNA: TGCGCCAGCGCAAAAGAGACCGGGAGCTATACGCAGTATTTT; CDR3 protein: CASAKETGSYTQYF
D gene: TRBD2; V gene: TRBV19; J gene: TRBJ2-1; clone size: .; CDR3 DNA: TGTGCCAGTAGTATCCGATTGACTAGCGGGACCCAAGGGCCCTACAATGAGCAGTTCTTC; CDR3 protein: CASSIRLTSGTQGPYNEQFF
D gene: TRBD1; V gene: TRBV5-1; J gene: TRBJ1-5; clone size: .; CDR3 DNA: TGCGCCAGCAGCCCGGATGGGACAGGGGGCGGTCAGCCCCAGCATTTT; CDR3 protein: CASSPDGTGGGQPQHF
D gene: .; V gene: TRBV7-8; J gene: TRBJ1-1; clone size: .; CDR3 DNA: TGTGCCAGCAGCCGCGGAGTAAATTCTGAAGCTTTCTTT; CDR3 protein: CASSRGVNSEAFF
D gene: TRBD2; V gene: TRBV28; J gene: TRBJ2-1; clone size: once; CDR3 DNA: TGTGCCAGCAGTTCAGGCGGGAGGGTCTACAATGAGCAGTTCTTC; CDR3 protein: CASSSGGRVYNEQFF
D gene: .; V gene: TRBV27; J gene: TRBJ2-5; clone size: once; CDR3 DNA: TGTGCCAGCAGTAACCGGGAGCTACCCCAAGAGACCCAGTACTTC; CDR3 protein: CASSNRELPQETQYF
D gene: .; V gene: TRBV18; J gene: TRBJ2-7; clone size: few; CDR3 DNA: TGTGCCAGCTCACCTACAGGCTCCTACGAGCAGTACTTC; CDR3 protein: CASSPTGSYEQYF
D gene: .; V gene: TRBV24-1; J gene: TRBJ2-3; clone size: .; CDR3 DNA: TGTGCCACCAGTGATTTTGAGGATACGCAGTATTTT; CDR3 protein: CATSDFEDTQYF
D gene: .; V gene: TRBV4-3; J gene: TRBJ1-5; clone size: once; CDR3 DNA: TGCGCCAGCAGCCAAGACGCCACACATAGCAATCAGCCCCAGCATTTT; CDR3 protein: CASSQDATHSNQPQHF
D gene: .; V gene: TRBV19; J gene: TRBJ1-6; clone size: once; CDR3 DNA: TGTGCCAGCCAGAGAGGTAGGGGTTCACCCCTCCACTTT; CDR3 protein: CASQRGRGSPLHF
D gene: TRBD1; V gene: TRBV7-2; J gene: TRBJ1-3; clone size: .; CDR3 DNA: TGTGCCAGCAGCTTAGTAGGGACAGGGGAAGGAAACACCATATATTTT; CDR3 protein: CASSLVGTGEGNTIYF
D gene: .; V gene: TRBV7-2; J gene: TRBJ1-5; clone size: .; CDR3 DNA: TGTGCCAGCAGCTTCGGGGGTGGGCAGCCCCAGCATTTT; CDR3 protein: CASSFGGGQPQHF
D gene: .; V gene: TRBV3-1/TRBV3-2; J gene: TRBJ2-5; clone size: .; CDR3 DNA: TGTGCCAGCAGCCTCAGGGGGGCCGAAGGGACCCAGTACTTC; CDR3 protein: CASSLRGAEGTQYF
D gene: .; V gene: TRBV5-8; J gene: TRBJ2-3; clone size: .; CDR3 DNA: TGTGCCAGCAGCTTGGCCTTGGGGCGCCGGAGCACAGATACGCAGTATTTT; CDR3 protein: CASSLALGRRSTDTQYF
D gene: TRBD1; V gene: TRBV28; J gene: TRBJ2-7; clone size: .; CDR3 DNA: TGTGCCACAAAGGGACAGGTCTACGAGCAGTACTTC; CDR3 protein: CATKGQVYEQYF
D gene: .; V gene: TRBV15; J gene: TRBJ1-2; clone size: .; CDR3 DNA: TGTGCCACCAGCAGCGGGGGACGCCTTTTTTTAGCGGGATATGGCTACACCTTC; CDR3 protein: CATSSGGRLFLAGYGYTF
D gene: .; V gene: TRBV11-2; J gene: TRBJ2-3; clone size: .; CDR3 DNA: TGTGCCAGCAGCTCCCAGGGCCCAAGCGGCACAGATACGCAGTATTTT; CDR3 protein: CASSSQGPSGTDTQYF
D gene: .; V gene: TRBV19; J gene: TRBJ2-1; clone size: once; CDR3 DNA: TGTGCCAGTAGTATAGAGGAGCGGAGGCCCCACAATGAGCAGTTCTTC; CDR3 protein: CASSIEERRPHNEQFF
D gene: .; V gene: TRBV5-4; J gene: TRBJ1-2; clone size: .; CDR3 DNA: TGTGCCAGCAGCTTGGCCCCGACAGAACGCTACACCTTC; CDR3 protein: CASSLAPTERYTF
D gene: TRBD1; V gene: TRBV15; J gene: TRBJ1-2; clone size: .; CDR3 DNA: TGTGCCACCAGCAGAGCGACAGGGTCCAACTATGGCTACACCTTC; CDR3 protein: CATSRATGSNYGYTF
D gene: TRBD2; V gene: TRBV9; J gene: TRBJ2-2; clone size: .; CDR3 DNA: TGTGCCAGCAGCGTAGGGTCTAGCGGGATAAAGGCCGGGGAGCTGTTTTTT; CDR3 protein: CASSVGSSGIKAGELFF
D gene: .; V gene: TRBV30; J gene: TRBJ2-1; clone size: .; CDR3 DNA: TGTGCCTGGAGTGTACTATCCCCTGGGTACAATGAGCAGTTCTTC; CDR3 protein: CAWSVLSPGYNEQFF
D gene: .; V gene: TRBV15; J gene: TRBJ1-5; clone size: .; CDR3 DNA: TGTGCCACCAGCACAGTTGGGGCGAAGTTTCAGCCCCAGCATTTT; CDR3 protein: CATSTVGAKFQPQHF
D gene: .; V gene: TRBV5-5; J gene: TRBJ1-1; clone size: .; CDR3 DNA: TGTGCCAGCAGCTTGGCTCCAGGGGCTGCTACATTGAACACTGAAGCTTTCTTT; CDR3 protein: CASSLAPGAATLNTEAFF
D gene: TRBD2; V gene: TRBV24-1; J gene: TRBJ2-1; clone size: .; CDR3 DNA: TGTGCCACCAGTGAGCTTAGCGGGGCCTCCTACAATGAGCAGTTCTTC; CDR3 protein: CATSELSGASYNEQFF
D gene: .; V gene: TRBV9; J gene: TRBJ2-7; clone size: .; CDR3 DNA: TGTGCCAGCAGCGTAGACAGCTCCTACGAGCAGTACTTC; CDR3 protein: CASSVDSSYEQYF
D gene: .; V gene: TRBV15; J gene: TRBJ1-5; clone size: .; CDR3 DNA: TGTGCCACCAGCAGAGAAAGACAGGTATACAATCAGCCCCAGCATTTT; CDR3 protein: CATSRERQVYNQPQHF
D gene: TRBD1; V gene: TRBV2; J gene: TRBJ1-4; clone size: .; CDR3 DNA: TGTGCCAGCAGTAGGGACAGTCGGGAAAAACTGTTTTTT; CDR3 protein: CASSRDSREKLFF
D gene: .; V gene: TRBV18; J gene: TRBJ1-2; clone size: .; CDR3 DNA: TGTGCCAGCTCTCAGACTGGGGGGTATGGCTACACCTTC; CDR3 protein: CASSQTGGYGYTF
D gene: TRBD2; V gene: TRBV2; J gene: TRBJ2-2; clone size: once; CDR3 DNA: TGTGCCAGCAGTGAGGGGGCGGGAGGACCGAACACCGGGGAGCTGTTTTTT; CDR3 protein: CASSEGAGGPNTGELFF
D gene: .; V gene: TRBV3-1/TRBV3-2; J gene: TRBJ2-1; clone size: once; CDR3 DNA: TGTGCCAGCAGCCAAGTAATCCGGGAGCAGTTCTTC; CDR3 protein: CASSQVIREQFF
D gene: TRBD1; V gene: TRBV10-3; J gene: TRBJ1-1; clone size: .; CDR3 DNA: TGTGCCATCAGTGATCGACAGGGGGGCACTGAAGCTTTCTTT; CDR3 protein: CAISDRQGGTEAFF
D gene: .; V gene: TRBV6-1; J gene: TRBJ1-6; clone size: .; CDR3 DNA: TGTGCCAGCAGTGCAGGGGATCAGAACTCCTATAATTCACCCCTCCACTTT; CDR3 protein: CASSAGDQNSYNSPLHF
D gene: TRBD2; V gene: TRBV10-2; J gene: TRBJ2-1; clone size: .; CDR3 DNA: TGCGCCAGCAGTGAGGCCGATCTACTTCCGGGACTAGCGGGGAGATCCACCTACAATGAGCAGTTCTTC; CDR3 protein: CASSEADLLPGLAGRSTYNEQFF
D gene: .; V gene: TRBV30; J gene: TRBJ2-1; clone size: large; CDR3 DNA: TGTGCCTGGAGTCCCCGGGGCAGGGGGGTTATAAATGAGCAGTTCTTC; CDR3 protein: CAWSPRGRGVINEQFF
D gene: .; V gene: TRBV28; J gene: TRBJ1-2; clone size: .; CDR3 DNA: TGTGCCAGCAGTTTGTCAGGGGACTATGGCTACACCTTC; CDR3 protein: CASSLSGDYGYTF
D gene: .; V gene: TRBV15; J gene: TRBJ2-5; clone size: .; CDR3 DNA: TGTGCCACCAGCAGAGTTGGTAGAGAAGAGACCCAGTACTTC; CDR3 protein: CATSRVGREETQYF
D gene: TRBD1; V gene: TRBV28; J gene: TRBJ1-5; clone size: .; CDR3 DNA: TGTGCCAGCAGACGGGACAGGGTTTTTCAGCCCCAGCATTTT; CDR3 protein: CASRRDRVFQPQHF